The entry that follows covers one TCR beta chain sequence. The antigen is unknown. This entry comes from a study of T cell responses to AZD1222 COVID-19 vaccine. As for the study in general: Second doses that came at about 4 or about 12 weeks were put together.

The germline CDR1 and CDR2 sequences are SGHDN and FVKESK. V lost 3 bases and J 1 base, leaving 9 bases between the germline ends. The CDR3 runs 14 residues. The assay was immunoSEQ multiplex PCR, and TCRdb's table has in-frame clones only and misses some. The sample includes fewer than 200,000 clones, approximately 92% seen only once; the top ten take 1% to 1.5%. Whole-study results and caveats: The repertoires were collected only after the peak T cell response. Unmutated variant regions reportedly attract nearly half of all spike-specific TCRs.

This chain uses TRBV14 with TRBJ1-1; D unresolved. The clonotype comes from an adult in good health. The sample here was peripheral blood, taken on day 0 of AZD1222 vaccination. The DNA of the CDR3 is TGTGCCAGCAGCCATTTCGTCACGAACACTGAAGCTTTCTTT. Its translation: CASSHFVTNTEAFF.